One and the same sample provided the 26 T cell receptor beta chains below, sequenced in a study of T cell clonality in common variable immunodeficiency. Study findings and constraints: In common variable immunodeficiency, TCR beta chains reportedly carried fewer deletions and N-nucleotide insertions.

The method was immunoSEQ multiplex PCR; TCRdb's version includes in-frame clones alone and lacks a portion of them. The sample holds approximately 17,000 clones, and no clone turns up only once. Their antigen targets remain unknown. What was sequenced was peripheral blood mononuclear cells. These receptors came from a human donor with common variable immunodeficiency.

Ten or more counts support this clone. The read ends 3 residues before the CDR3 terminus; that terminus is restored from the germline J gene. The J gene is TRBJ2-3, the V gene TRBV7-9, with 7 nucleotides matching TRBD1. The CDR3 is 15 residues long. CDR1 is SEHNR and CDR2 is FQNEAQ in the germline V gene (reference sequence). J lost 4 bases, V lost 5 bases, and 9 bases had no gene match. This CDR3 is CASSAQGLAADTQYF. The sequenced part of the CDR3 DNA is TGTGCCAGCAGCGCACAGGGGCTAGCAGCAGATACG.

This clone was counted between two and nine times. The CDR3 end falls 3 residues outside the read, so it is completed with the germline J gene. The chain couples TRBV5-1 to TRBJ2-5, with 8 positions matching TRBD2. Germline V CDR1 and CDR2: SGHRS, YFSETQ. This CDR3 is 14 amino acids long. V shed 3 bases, J shed 5 bases, and the junction held 6 bases outside the gene matches. The CDR3 is CASSSGTRGETQYF. CDR3 DNA, as far as it was read: TGCGCCAGCAGCTCCGGGACTAGGGGGGAGACC.

This clone was observed at least ten times. The read ends 3 residues early relative to the CDR3; the germline J gene fills the gap. The chain links TRBV29-1 to TRBJ2-1; D ambiguous. The CDR3 runs to 14 residues. V gave up 7 bases and J gave up 2 bases, with 15 bases separating them. Germline CDR1 is SQVTM and CDR2 is ANQGSEA. CDR3 in amino acids: CSGGKLWPYNEQFF. The sequenced part of the CDR3 DNA is TGCAGCGGCGGAAAGCTTTGGCCCTACAATGAG.

This clone showed up many times. The read ends 3 residues early relative to the CDR3; the germline J gene fills the gap. The chain has TRBV18 and TRBJ2-3; D perhaps matches TRBD1 (5 bases). V dropped 2 bases and J dropped 3 bases, with 9 bases sitting between them. This CDR3 has 14 amino acids. The germline CDR1 and CDR2 sequences are KGHSH and LQKENI. This chain's CDR3 is CASSPTQGTDTQYF. The sequenced part of the CDR3 DNA is TGTGCCAGCTCACCAACCCAGGGAACAGATACG.

Many counts were recorded for this clone. The read ends 3 residues shy of where the CDR3 ends; the end is completed using the germline J gene. The chain links TRBV2 to TRBJ1-2, with D maybe TRBD1 (6 bases). The germline CDR1 and CDR2 sequences are SNHLY and FYNNEI. Trimming removed 5 bases at V and 1 base at J, with 8 bases between. CDR3 length: 13 amino acids. CDR3 loop: CASSTGFNYGYTF. Incomplete CDR3 DNA: TGTGCCAGCAGTACAGGGTTTAACTATGGC.

Comments on this clone: The read ends 3 residues early relative to the CDR3; the germline J gene fills the gap. The chain joins TRBV19 to TRBJ2-3; the match to TRBD1 covers 10 bases. Germline CDR1 reads LNHDA; CDR2 reads SQIVND (reference sequence). V lost 10 bases, J lost 4 bases, and 5 bases stayed unmatched. The CDR3 totals 13 residues. Incomplete CDR3 DNA: TGTGCCACTCGGGACAGGGGTTCAGATACG. It is translated as CATRDRGSDT. The CDR3, in full, reads CATRDRGSDTQYF.

This clone was counted many times. The CDR3 goes on 3 residues after the read ends, and that part is filled in from the germline J gene. The chain joins TRBV12-3 or TRBV12-4 to TRBJ2-1, with a possible D match to TRBD1 (6 bases). V lost 6 bases and J 1 base, leaving 13 bases between the germline ends. CDR3 length: 15 amino acids. Partial CDR3 DNA: TGTGCCAGCAGGCCCCGGCAGGGGTCCTACAATGAG. It yields the protein CASRPRQGSYNE. Given in full, the CDR3 is CASRPRQGSYNEQFF.

A remark on this clone: The read ends 3 residues early relative to the CDR3; the germline J gene fills the gap. The chain carries TRBV7-2 and TRBJ1-2; 11 positions match TRBD1. The V gene end was trimmed by 6 bases and the J gene end by 4 bases; junction bases not matched to a gene: 4. This CDR3 contains 14 residues. CDR1 SGHTA and CDR2 FQGNSA come from the germline V gene. Partial CDR3 DNA: TGTGCCAGCAGTCCGGGACAGGGGGGCTATGGC. Encoded protein: CASSPGQGGYG. The whole CDR3 protein is CASSPGQGGYGYTF.

This clone was recorded at least ten times. The read halts 3 residues ahead of the CDR3 end, with the missing end drawn from the germline J gene. The chain links TRBV5-1 to TRBJ2-5; 12 bases are shared with TRBD2. Per germline, CDR1 SGHRS and CDR2 YFSETQ. The CDR3 spans 17 residues. The trim removed 4 bases at V and 2 bases at J, leaving 9 bases unmatched. The CDR3 DNA, read in part, is TGCGCCAGCAGCCCGGGACAACTAGCGGGGGGACAAGAGACC. Its protein is CASSPGQLAGGQET. The whole CDR3 is CASSPGQLAGGQETQYF.

Points on this clone: The read finishes 3 residues shy of the CDR3 end, and the germline J gene is used to complete it. This chain links TRBV7-9 with TRBJ2-1; 7 nucleotides agree with TRBD1. CDR1 and CDR2 from the germline V gene are SEHNR and FQNEAQ (reference sequence). Trimming took 5 bases from V and 7 from J; bases not matched to a gene: 5. This CDR3 region has 13 residues. CDR3 amino acids: CASSQTGANEQFF. The sequenced CDR3 bases are TGTGCCAGCAGCCAAACAGGGGCGAATGAG. Based on the CDR3 plus reference TRBV7-9 and TRBJ2-1, the full variable domain is DTGVSQNPRHKITKRGQNVTFRCDPISEHNRLYWYRQTLGQGPEFLTYFQNEAQLEKSRLLSDRFSAERPKGSFSTLEIQRTEQGDSAMYLCASSQTGANEQFFGPGTRLTVL.

This clone was counted many times. The read ends 3 residues before the CDR3 terminus; that terminus is restored from the germline J gene. V and J are TRBV10-3 and TRBJ1-1; tentatively, D is TRBD1 (5 bases). The germline V gene has CDR1 ENHRY and CDR2 SYGVKD. CDR3 length: 13 residues. V lost 2 bases to trimming and J lost 1 base, with 5 bases between them. CDR3 DNA (partial): TGTGCCATCAGTGAGACAGGGAACACTGAA. Protein sequence: CAISETGNTE. The CDR3, in full, reads CAISETGNTEAFF.

This clone was detected only a few times. The read falls 3 residues short of the CDR3 end, and the missing part is taken from the germline J gene. The rearrangement joins TRBV20-1 to TRBJ2-1; no reliable D call. V was clipped by 3 bases and J by 6 bases, with 6 bases between them. CDR3 size: 11 residues. Germline V CDR1 and CDR2: DFQATT, SNEGSKA (reference sequence). The sequenced CDR3 bases are TGCAGTGCTAGGCGTTTCAATGAG. Its protein product is CSARRFNE. Given in full, the CDR3 is CSARRFNEQFF.

Worth noting for this clone: The sequence runs out 3 residues before the end of the CDR3; the remainder is reconstructed from the germline J gene. The chain is built from TRBV6-1 and TRBJ1-3; perhaps TRBD1 as D (5 bases). This CDR3 region has 13 residues. V lost 2 bases to trimming and J lost 4 bases, with 6 bases between them. Germline V lookup: CDR1 MNHNS, CDR2 SASEGT. CDR3: CASSEQGGNTIYF. CDR3 bases read: TGTGCCAGCAGTGAACAGGGCGGAAACACC.

In this sample, this clone turned up many times. The read ends 3 residues early relative to the CDR3; the germline J gene fills the gap. The chain is built from TRBV28 and TRBJ2-2; TRBD1 matches at 9 bases. CDR3 size: 15 residues. Trimming took 3 bases from V and 4 from J; bases not matched to a gene: 3. Germline-derived CDR1 and CDR2 are MDHEN and SYDVKM. CDR3 bases read: TGTGCCAGCAGTTTCGGACAGGGGTTCACCGGGGAG. Its protein is CASSFGQGFTGE. The entire CDR3 is CASSFGQGFTGELFF.

The table lists this clone with many counts. The DNA ends 3 residues before the CDR3 does, and the rest of the CDR3 is filled in from the germline J gene. The V call is TRBV29-1, the J call TRBJ1-1; D is ambiguous. CDR3 length equals 14 residues. Germline V gives CDR1 SQVTM, CDR2 ANQGSEA. Trimming pared 4 bases from V and 1 base from J, leaving 13 bases between. The sequenced part of the CDR3 DNA is TGCAGCGTTGTTCAGCGCGCGGGGAACACTGAA. Translation gives CSVVQRAGNTE. The entire CDR3 sequence reads CSVVQRAGNTEAFF.

At least ten counts were recorded for this clone. Incomplete CDR3 DNA: TGTGCCAGCAGCTTGACAGGGGGGAATCAGCCC. Translating it yields CASSLTGGNQP. The CDR3, in full, reads CASSLTGGNQPQHF. The chain carries TRBV5-5 and TRBJ1-5; 8 bases are a match to TRBD1. The observed sequence ends 3 residues before the CDR3 terminus, with the missing tail filled in from the germline J gene. Per the germline V gene, CDR1 is SGHKS and CDR2 is YYEKEE (reference sequence). Trimming cost V 1 base and J 4 bases; bases outside gene matches: 1. The length of the CDR3 is 14 residues.

This clone has only a few counts. The read terminates 3 residues ahead of where the CDR3 ends, so the germline J gene completes it. The V and J genes are TRBV5-4 and TRBJ2-5; no reliable D call. This CDR3 contains 15 residues. Germline CDR1 is SGHNT and CDR2 is YYREEE (reference sequence). Trimming took 0 bases from V and 4 from J, leaving 13 bases between them. The CDR3 DNA, read in part, is TGTGCCAGCAGCTTGGCGGTTAGCAGCCTAGAGACC. Protein sequence: CASSLAVSSLET. The full CDR3 reads CASSLAVSSLETQYF.

This clone is classed as medium-sized. The read halts 3 residues ahead of the CDR3 end, with the missing end drawn from the germline J gene. The V gene is TRBV28, the J gene TRBJ2-1; D gene uncertain. V dropped 5 bases and J dropped 8 bases, with 16 bases sitting between them. CDR1 and CDR2 from the germline V gene are MDHEN and SYDVKM. CDR3 length equals 14 residues. CDR3 bases read: TGTGCCAGCAGTCACATCCCAAAGGTCGATGAG. Translating it yields CASSHIPKVDE. The whole CDR3 reads CASSHIPKVDEQFF.

Worth noting for this clone: The sequence runs out 3 residues before the end of the CDR3; the remainder is reconstructed from the germline J gene. The chain joins TRBV5-1 to TRBJ2-1; TRBD2 matches 12 bases. This CDR3 comprises 16 residues. V dropped 4 bases and J dropped 6; count of bases not matched to a gene: 8. Germline values: CDR1 SGHRS, CDR2 YFSETQ. The covered CDR3 bases are TGCGCCAGCAGCGAACTAGCGGGAGGTCTCGTCAATGAG. It codes for CASSELAGGLVNE. In full, the CDR3 reads CASSELAGGLVNEQFF.

About this clone itself: The read ends 3 residues early relative to the CDR3; the germline J gene fills the gap. The chain has TRBV19 and TRBJ2-7; D perhaps matches TRBD1 (6 bases). CDR1 and CDR2 from the germline V gene are LNHDA and SQIVND (reference sequence). CDR3 length equals 15 residues. V was clipped by 3 bases and J by 5 bases, with 17 bases between them. The CDR3 reads CASSITNRARDEQYF. The CDR3 DNA, read in part, is TGTGCCAGTAGTATCACCAACAGGGCGCGCGACGAG.

As concerns this clone: The observed sequence ends 3 residues before the CDR3 terminus, with the missing tail filled in from the germline J gene. The chain uses TRBV7-9 and TRBJ1-4; D is undetermined. Germline V gene data show CDR1 as SEHNR and CDR2 as FQNEAQ (reference sequence). V shed 6 bases and J shed 8 bases, with 10 bases lying between them. The CDR3 runs to 12 residues. The CDR3 is CASSRTEEKLFF. CDR3 bases read: TGTGCCAGCAGTCGGACTGAGGAAAAA.

CDR3 sequence: CASSSRGYETQYF. The sequenced part of the CDR3 DNA is TGTGCCAGCAGCTCCAGGGGGTACGAGACC. V is TRBV11-3 and J is TRBJ2-5; the match to TRBD1 covers 7 bases. Coverage ceases 3 residues before the CDR3 finishes, and the germline J gene fills in the end. V dropped 4 bases and J dropped 5; count of bases not matched to a gene: 4. This CDR3 has 13 residues. CDR1 is SGHNT and CDR2 is YENEEA in the germline V gene. Supplemented by reference TRBV11-3 and TRBJ2-5, the full variable domain reads EAGVVQSPRYKIIEKKQPVAFWCNPISGHNTLYWYLQNLGQGPELLIRYENEEAVDDSQLPKDRFSAERLKGVDSTLKIQPAELGDSAVYLCASSSRGYETQYFGPGTRLLVL.

This clone occurred a few times. The read ends 3 residues before the CDR3 terminus; that terminus is restored from the germline J gene. V usage is TRBV7-2 and J usage is TRBJ2-7; 7 nucleotides line up with TRBD2. V gave up 4 bases and J gave up 3 bases; unmatched junction bases: 9. Germline loops: CDR1 SGHTA, CDR2 FQGNSA. This CDR3 is built from 15 residues. The CDR3 DNA, read in part, is TGTGCCAGCAGCTCCAAGACTAGCAGTGACTACGAG. Translation: CASSSKTSSDYE. The full CDR3 reads CASSSKTSSDYEQYF.

This clone has a count of ten or more. This CDR3 reads CASSVEGTSGVEQYF. The CDR3 DNA, read in part, is TGTGCCAGCAGCGTAGAAGGGACTAGCGGGGTCGAG. J is TRBJ2-7 and V is TRBV9; 13 positions agree with TRBD2. The CDR3 end falls 3 residues outside the read, so it is completed with the germline J gene. CDR3 length: 15 amino acids. CDR1 is SGDLS and CDR2 is YYNGEE in the germline V gene. The V and J ends lost 0 bases and 6 bases, in that order; junction bases with no gene match: 3.

This clone is termed medium-sized. The DNA ends 3 residues before the CDR3 does, and the rest of the CDR3 is filled in from the germline J gene. The rearrangement links TRBV20-1 to TRBJ1-6, with TRBD1 matching 7 bases. The junction had 1 base not matched to a gene; V was cut back by 1 base and J by 10 bases. CDR1 and CDR2 (germline): DFQATT, SNEGSKA (reference sequence). The CDR3 is made up of 12 amino acids. Partial CDR3 DNA: TGCAGTGCTAGAGCAGGGGGGTCACCC. Encoded protein: CSARAGGSP. The full-length CDR3 reads as CSARAGGSPLHF.

The CDR3 bases that were read are TGTGCCAGTAGAGAGCAGGGCCGCTCCTACAATGAG. Protein sequence: CASREQGRSYNE. The CDR3, in full, reads CASREQGRSYNEQFF. The rearrangement links TRBV19 to TRBJ2-1, with D possibly matching TRBD1 (5 bases). With the read ending 3 residues before the CDR3 end, the germline J gene is used to fill in that end. V was pared by 6 bases and J by 0 bases, with 12 bases between. There are 15 residues in the CDR3. CDR1 LNHDA and CDR2 SQIVND come from the germline V gene (reference sequence).